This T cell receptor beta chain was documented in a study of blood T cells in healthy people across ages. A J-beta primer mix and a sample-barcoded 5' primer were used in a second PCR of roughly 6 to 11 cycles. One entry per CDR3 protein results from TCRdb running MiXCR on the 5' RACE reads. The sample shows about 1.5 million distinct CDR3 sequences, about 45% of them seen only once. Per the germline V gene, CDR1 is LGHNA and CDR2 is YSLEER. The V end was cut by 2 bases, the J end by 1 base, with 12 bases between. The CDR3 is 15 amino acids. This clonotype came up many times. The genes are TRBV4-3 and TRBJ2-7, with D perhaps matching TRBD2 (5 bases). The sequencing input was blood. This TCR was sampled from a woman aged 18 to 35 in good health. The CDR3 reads CASSQQKDLSYEQYF. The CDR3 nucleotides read TGCGCCAGCAGCCAACAAAAGGACTTATCCTACGAGCAGTACTTC.